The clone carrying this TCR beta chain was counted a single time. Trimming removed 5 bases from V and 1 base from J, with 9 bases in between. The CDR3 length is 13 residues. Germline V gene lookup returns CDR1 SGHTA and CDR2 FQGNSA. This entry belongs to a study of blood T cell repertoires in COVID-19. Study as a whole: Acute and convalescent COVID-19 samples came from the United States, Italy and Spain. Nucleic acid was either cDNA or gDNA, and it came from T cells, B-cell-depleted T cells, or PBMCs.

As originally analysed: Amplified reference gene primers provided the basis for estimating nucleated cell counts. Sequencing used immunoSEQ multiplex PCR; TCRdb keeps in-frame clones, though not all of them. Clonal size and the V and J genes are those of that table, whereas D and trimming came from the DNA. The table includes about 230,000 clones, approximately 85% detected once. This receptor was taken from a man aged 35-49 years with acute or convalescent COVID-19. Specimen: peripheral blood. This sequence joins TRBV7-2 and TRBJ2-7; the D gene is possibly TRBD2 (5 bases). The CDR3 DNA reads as TGTGCCAGCAGCACGGGGAATTCCTACGAGCAGTACTTC. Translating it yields CASSTGNSYEQYF.